This paragraph covers one T cell receptor beta chain sequence. These data come from a study of blood T cell repertoires in COVID-19. Study-level background: T cells, B-cell-depleted T cells, or PBMCs provided the cDNA or gDNA that served as material.

Germline V gene lookup returns CDR1 MNHEY and CDR2 SMNVEV (reference sequence). The CDR3 totals 13 residues. The V end lost 9 bases, the J end lost 4 bases, and 15 bases lay between the germline ends. In the source study's methods: For nucleated cells, counts were estimated from reference gene primer amplification. TCRdb's table, derived via immunoSEQ multiplex PCR, lists solely in-frame clones and lacks some. V and J calls and clone size are copied from that table; D and trimming were computed from the DNA. This sample has about 70,000 clones, with approximately 83% found just once. The sample was peripheral blood. This clonotype was sampled from an elderly man with acute or convalescent COVID-19. This chain uses TRBV27 with TRBJ1-2; D gene unclear. CDR3 amino acids: CASAVGGLYGYTF. The CDR3 region has the DNA TGTGCCAGTGCCGTGGGAGGCCTCTATGGCTACACCTTC.